The next 3 T cell receptor beta chains were all read from a single sample in a study of cytotoxic CD8 clonotypes in ibrutinib-treated CLL. Generated by immunoSEQ multiplex PCR, the TCRdb table keeps only in-frame clones and is missing some. In the table there are over 70,000 clones, about 86% of which are singletons. Sequencing was performed on PBMCs, taken before ibrutinib treatment. The receptors were sampled from a human donor with chronic lymphocytic leukemia.

The V gene is TRBV5-4, the J gene TRBJ2-3, with D possibly TRBD2 on 6 matching bases. Trimming stripped 0 bases from V and 1 base from J, with 12 bases between. Germline V gene lookup returns CDR1 SGHNT and CDR2 YYREEE (reference sequence). CDR3 length equals 16 residues. The CDR3 is CASSLVFQRGTDTQYF. Written as DNA, the CDR3 is TGTGCCAGCAGCTTGGTATTCCAGCGGGGCACAGATACGCAGTATTTT.

J is TRBJ1-2 and V is TRBV5-6; a possible D gene is TRBD1 (6 bases). Germline CDR1 reads SGHDT; CDR2 reads YYEEEE. This CDR3 has 14 residues. The ends were cut back, 1 base at V and 5 bases at J, with 12 bases in the middle. The CDR3 DNA is TGTGCCAGCAGCTTGTGGACAGCAGTTTATGGCTACACCTTC. This sequence encodes CASSLWTAVYGYTF. Full variable domain (outside the CDR3, taken from reference TRBV5-6 and TRBJ1-2): DAGVTQSPTHLIKTRGQQVTLRCSPKSGHDTVSWYQQALGQGPQFIFQYYEEEERQRGNFPDRFSGHQFPNYSSELNVNALLLGDSALYLCASSLWTAVYGYTFGSGTRLTVV.

This chain connects TRBV5-1 to TRBJ2-7, with a possible D match to TRBD1 (5 bases). In germline, CDR1 is SGHRS, CDR2 YFSETQ. V lost 0 bases to trimming and J lost 0 bases, with 10 bases between them. CDR3 size: 15 residues. CDR3 residues: CASSLEGRGSYEQYF. In DNA form, the CDR3 reads TGCGCCAGCAGCTTGGAGGGAAGGGGCTCCTACGAGCAGTACTTC.